This T cell receptor beta chain comes out of a study of blood T cell repertoires in COVID-19. Study-level information: Some COVID-19 samples were acute and others convalescent; all came from the United States, Italy and Spain.

V was pared by 3 bases and J by 2 bases, with 32 bases between. This CDR3 is 21 amino acids long. Germline values: CDR1 LGHDT, CDR2 YNNKEL (reference sequence). The repertoire was sequenced with immunoSEQ multiplex PCR; TCRdb's copy has only in-frame clones and lacks some. The data show about 260,000 clones, under 90% seen once. The chain links TRBV3-1 (or the pseudogene TRBV3-2) to TRBJ2-7, with D perhaps matching TRBD2 (6 bases). The material sequenced was peripheral blood. This TCR was recovered from a woman in her forties or fifties who had recovered from COVID-19. Here the CDR3 DNA reads TGTGCCAGCAGCCACTCACGGAGGATCAATGTGGGACGGAGGGAGGCCTACGAGCAGTACTTC. Protein sequence: CASSHSRRINVGRREAYEQYF.